What follows are 24 T cell receptor beta chains derived from one specimen sequenced in a study of technical replicates of blood from a few donors. Produced via immunoSEQ multiplex PCR; TCRdb's table is partial and in-frame only. Of 80,000 or so clones detected, roughly 94% appear once; the ten largest clones hold around 0.37%. Sequences were obtained from T cells isolated from PBMCs. Receptors were obtained from a human donor in good health.

This chain uses TRBV5-1 with TRBJ2-1; 13 bases map to TRBD2. Germline V gene lookup returns CDR1 SGHRS and CDR2 YFSETQ. This CDR3 is built from 17 residues. J gave up 0 bases and V 4 bases, and 4 bases lay outside the gene matches. The CDR3 DNA reads as TGCGCCAGCAGCCCGGGACTAGCGGGACGCTCCTACAATGAGCAGTTCTTC. This sequence encodes CASSPGLAGRSYNEQFF.

This sequence joins TRBV28 and TRBJ1-4, with 7 bases matching TRBD1. The CDR3 contains 14 residues. The J segment lost 7 bases and the V segment lost 6 bases, leaving 8 bases of the junction unmatched. CDR1 is MDHEN and CDR2 is SYDVKM in the germline V gene. This CDR3 reads CASRPGTELEKLFF. The CDR3 DNA reads TGTGCCAGCAGGCCCGGGACAGAGCTTGAAAAACTGTTTTTT.

This rearrangement joins TRBV4-1 to TRBJ2-5, with D possibly being TRBD2 (6 bases). The CDR3 extends over 15 amino acids. V was shortened by 2 bases and J by 4 bases, with 14 bases between the two germline ends. CDR1 and CDR2 (germline): MGHRA, YSYEKL. The DNA for the CDR3 is TGCGCCAGCAGCCAATGGTTGGAGGGGAGAGAGACCCAGTACTTC. Protein: CASSQWLEGRETQYF.

This chain connects TRBV27 to TRBJ2-5; the D gene is possibly TRBD1 (6 bases). Trimming pared 5 bases from V and 2 bases from J, leaving 15 bases between. Germline loops: CDR1 MNHEY, CDR2 SMNVEV (reference sequence). The CDR3 is 15 amino acids. CDR3: CASSKRTELQETQYF. In DNA form, the CDR3 reads TGTGCCAGCAGTAAGAGGACAGAGTTACAAGAGACCCAGTACTTC.

The V gene is TRBV4-3, the J gene TRBJ2-3, with 9 bases that match TRBD2. V dropped 4 bases and J dropped 0; count of bases not matched to a gene: 17. The CDR3 sequence is 20 residues long. In germline, CDR1 is LGHNA, CDR2 YSLEER. The CDR3 bases are TGCGCCAGCAGCCCCAAGCCCAATAGCGGGAGTGGTGAAAGCACAGATACGCAGTATTTT. The encoded protein is CASSPKPNSGSGESTDTQYF.

The gene calls are TRBV7-6 and TRBJ2-3; TRBD1 aligns across 8 bases. Germline assignment: CDR1 SGHVS and CDR2 FNYEAQ. This CDR3 has 15 amino acids. Unmatched junction bases numbered 9, after V lost 1 base and J lost 9 bases. CDR3 sequence: CASSLVSGGASTQYF. The DNA of the CDR3 is TGTGCCAGCAGCTTAGTGTCAGGGGGCGCGTCAACGCAGTATTTT.

J is TRBJ2-7 and V is TRBV7-2, with a possible D match to TRBD1 (5 bases). V was pared by 1 base and J by 6 bases, with 13 bases between. The germline gives CDR1 SGHTA, CDR2 FQGNSA. This CDR3 has 14 amino acids. CDR3 DNA sequence: TGTGCCAGCAGCTTAGTTCCGCTTCAGGGCGAGCAGTACTTC. Translated: CASSLVPLQGEQYF.

This chain links TRBV10-3 with TRBJ2-7; 9 positions agree with TRBD2. The length of the CDR3 is 15 residues. Germline V gene sequence: CDR1 ENHRY, CDR2 SYGVKD. V lost 3 bases, J lost 4 bases, and 7 bases stayed unmatched. This chain's CDR3 is CAISDEAGGKYEQYF. CDR3 in DNA: TGTGCCATCAGTGATGAAGCGGGAGGAAAATACGAGCAGTACTTC.

V and J are TRBV28 and TRBJ2-3; 7 nucleotides agree with TRBD1. Germline loops: CDR1 MDHEN, CDR2 SYDVKM. The CDR3 runs to 13 residues. The ends lost 7 bases at V and 2 bases at J; junction bases unmatched: 3. The CDR3 DNA sequence: TGTGCCAGCAAGGGACAGACCACAGATACGCAGTATTTT. This gives the protein CASKGQTTDTQYF.

The V gene is TRBV7-8, the J gene TRBJ1-4; possibly TRBD1 for D (5 bases). The CDR3 is 14 residues long. Per germline, CDR1 SGHVS and CDR2 FQNEAQ. Trimming left V 5 bases short and J 8 bases short, with 15 bases between. CDR3 amino acids: CASSPYQGSEKLFF. The CDR3 DNA reads as TGTGCCAGCAGCCCGTACCAGGGAAGCGAAAAACTGTTTTTT.

The rearrangement joins TRBV5-5 to TRBJ1-1, with D perhaps matching TRBD1 (6 bases). There are 13 residues in the CDR3. CDR1 SGHKS and CDR2 YYEKEE come from the germline V gene (reference sequence). The V and J ends lost 3 bases and 6 bases respectively, with 12 bases between them. The CDR3 sequence is CASSYYTGPEAFF. CDR3 DNA sequence: TGTGCCAGCAGCTATTATACAGGGCCTGAAGCTTTCTTT. Full variable domain (remainder filled in from reference TRBV5-5 and TRBJ1-1): DAGVTQSPTHLIKTRGQQVTLRCSPISGHKSVSWYQQVLGQGPQFIFQYYEKEERGRGNFPDRFSARQFPNYSSELNVNALLLGDSALYLCASSYYTGPEAFFGQGTRLTVV.

The rearrangement joins TRBV29-1 to TRBJ1-1; D is ambiguous. CDR1 SQVTM and CDR2 ANQGSEA come from the germline V gene. The CDR3 runs 11 residues. V shed 6 bases and J shed 4 bases, with 9 bases lying between them. The chain's CDR3 is CSVLQITEAFF. The CDR3 DNA is TGCAGCGTCTTGCAGATCACTGAAGCTTTCTTT. Using reference TRBV29-1 and TRBJ1-1 for the parts outside the CDR3, the full variable domain is SAVISQKPSRDICQRGTSLTIQCQVDSQVTMMFWYRQQPGQSLTLIATANQGSEATYESGFVIDKFPISRPNLTFSTLTVSNMSPEDSSIYLCSVLQITEAFFGQGTRLTVV.

The CDR3 DNA follows: TGTGCCAGCACCCCGGCGGGGTTGCTAGCTGAAGCTTTCTTT. Encoded protein: CASTPAGLLAEAFF. The V call is TRBV11-1, the J call TRBJ1-1, with no clear D. The germline V gene encodes CDR1 SGHAT and CDR2 FQDESV (reference sequence). V lost 7 bases and J lost 6, with 18 bases in between. The CDR3 covers 14 residues.

The CDR3 region is CASSPRLAGVFNEQFF. In DNA, the CDR3 is TGTGCCAGCAGCCCCAGACTAGCGGGAGTCTTTAATGAGCAGTTCTTC. V and J are TRBV7-3 and TRBJ2-1, with 12 bases identical to TRBD2. V was clipped by 5 bases and J by 7 bases; unmatched bases: 9. The CDR3 consists of 16 residues. Germline-derived CDR1 and CDR2 are SGHTA and FQGTGA.

This clone came up once. The gene calls are TRBV11-3 and TRBJ1-1; the D gene is possibly TRBD1 (6 bases). V dropped 2 bases and J dropped 8 bases, with 9 bases sitting between them. CDR3 length: 12 residues. The germline V gene encodes CDR1 SGHNT and CDR2 YENEEA. CDR3 sequence reads: CASSLRGGEAFF. DNA of the CDR3: TGTGCCAGCAGCTTAAGGGGGGGCGAAGCTTTCTTT.

The rearrangement uses TRBV15 and TRBJ2-1, with D perhaps TRBD1 (6 bases). With 3 bases removed from V and 3 bases from J, the gap between germline ends came to 12 bases. Germline V CDR1 and CDR2: LNHNV, YYDKDF (reference sequence). The CDR3 has 15 amino acids. CDR3 loop: CATSRSGQLYNEQFF. CDR3 nucleotides: TGTGCCACCAGCAGGTCTGGACAGCTCTACAATGAGCAGTTCTTC.

This chain uses TRBV7-2 with TRBJ2-5; 11 positions match TRBD2. The junction had 9 bases not matched to a gene; V was cut back by 5 bases and J by 1 base. The length of the CDR3 is 17 residues. Germline V CDR1 and CDR2: SGHTA, FQGNSA. This CDR3 is CASSLRRTSGLQETQYF. The CDR3 bases are TGTGCCAGCAGCCTACGAAGGACTAGCGGGCTCCAAGAGACCCAGTACTTC.

The V call is TRBV28, the J call TRBJ1-3, with a tentative D call TRBD1 (5 bases). Germline V CDR1 and CDR2: MDHEN, SYDVKM. CDR3 size: 15 residues. Trimming removed 5 bases from V and 2 bases from J, with 13 bases in between. The CDR3 is CASSPLGGTGNTIYF. The CDR3 nucleotides read TGTGCCAGCAGTCCACTCGGGGGTACTGGAAACACCATATATTTT.

The CDR3 bases are TGTGCCAGCAGCTTCCTCAGGACTGAAGCTTTCTTT. Translated, it gives CASSFLRTEAFF. V gene TRBV11-2 combines with J gene TRBJ1-1; D remains ambiguous. The V and J ends lost 3 bases and 5 bases respectively, with 7 bases between them. The CDR3 runs to 12 residues. From germline, CDR1 is SGHAT and CDR2 FQNNGV.

The rearrangement uses TRBV7-9 and TRBJ2-7; TRBD2 matches at 8 bases. CDR1 SEHNR and CDR2 FQNEAQ come from the germline V gene (reference sequence). This CDR3 is built from 13 residues. Trimming at V came to 2 bases and at J to 6 bases, leaving 3 bases not matched to a gene. The CDR3, as DNA: TGTGCCAGCAGCTTATATACTAGCGGCGAGCAGTACTTC. Encoded protein: CASSLYTSGEQYF.

The rearrangement joins TRBV9 to TRBJ1-1; D is uncertain. The length of the CDR3 is 13 residues. Germline V CDR1 and CDR2: SGDLS, YYNGEE. Deletions cut 3 bases from V and 0 bases from J, with 6 bases between. CDR3 nucleotide sequence: TGTGCCAGCAGCGCACTGCTGAACACTGAAGCTTTCTTT. It encodes CASSALLNTEAFF.

The V gene is TRBV7-9, the J gene TRBJ2-7; 7 bases map to TRBD1. From germline, CDR1 is SEHNR and CDR2 FQNEAQ (reference sequence). With 0 bases clipped from V and 4 bases from J, the junction kept 6 bases outside the gene matches. This CDR3 region has 15 residues. The chain's CDR3 is CASSLARDSKYEQYF. The DNA of the CDR3 is TGTGCCAGCAGCTTAGCCCGGGACAGTAAATACGAGCAGTACTTC.

This clone was found once. V and J are TRBV9 and TRBJ2-5, with 7 bases fitting TRBD2. V gave up 0 bases and J gave up 4 bases; unmatched junction bases: 3. The CDR3 sequence is 14 residues long. Looked up from germline, CDR1 is SGDLS and CDR2 is YYNGEE. The CDR3 spells CASSVGGRGETQYF. The CDR3 bases are TGTGCCAGCAGCGTAGGAGGGAGGGGAGAGACCCAGTACTTC.

The rearrangement uses TRBV4-3 and TRBJ2-7, with 11 bases aligning to TRBD2. This CDR3 has 20 amino acids. V was clipped by 0 bases and J by 3 bases; unmatched bases: 16. Germline loops: CDR1 LGHNA, CDR2 YSLEER. The CDR3 DNA reads as TGCGCCAGCAGCCAAGATCACGGAGCCTTCGGACTAGCGGGCTTCTACGAGCAGTACTTC. Protein sequence: CASSQDHGAFGLAGFYEQYF.